This entry lists 19 T cell receptor beta chains sequenced from one sample in a study of cytomegalovirus exposure and HLA in healthy donors. The study ran its PCR with 60 Vbeta and 13 Jbeta primers. Method: immunoSEQ multiplex PCR; TCRdb's copy keeps in-frame clones and lacks some. The data contain some 200,000 clones, about 70% of them singletons. The specimen sequenced was PBMCs. These TCRs come from a middle-aged man in good health and CMV-seropositive.

This clone was seen once. CDR3 amino acids: CASSQDPKGGDEKLFF. CDR3 sequence (DNA): TGTGCCAGCAGCCAAGATCCCAAGGGAGGGGATGAAAAACTGTTTTTT. This chain uses TRBV4-2 with TRBJ1-4; weak D call: TRBD1 (5 bases). Trimming cost V 0 bases and J 6 bases, with 14 bases left between them. Germline values: CDR1 LGHNA, CDR2 YNFKEQ. This CDR3 has 16 residues.

This clone occurred once. The chain uses TRBV6-1 and TRBJ2-7, with a tentative D call TRBD2 (5 bases). CDR1 is MNHNS, CDR2 SASEGT, per germline. V lost 4 bases, J lost 3 bases, and 10 bases lay in between. The CDR3 has 13 amino acids. The CDR3 spells CASSAGRGYEQYF. CDR3 coding DNA: TGTGCCAGCAGTGCCGGACGGGGCTACGAGCAGTACTTC.

Details on this clone: The junction does not match germline at one end; this may be a read error. The chain uses TRBV10-3 and TRBJ2-7, with TRBD2 matching over 8 bases. CDR3 length: 16 residues. Per germline, CDR1 ENHRY and CDR2 SYGVKD. The chain's CDR3 is CAVSFLISGGSGEQYF. The CDR3 bases are TGTGCCGTCAGTTTTTTAATAAGCGGGGGATCTGGCGAGCAGTACTTC.

The chain couples TRBV7-8 to TRBJ1-5, with TRBD1 identical over 12 bases. The CDR3 totals 14 residues. Germline V gene lookup returns CDR1 SGHVS and CDR2 FQNEAQ. J lost 5 bases, V lost 5 bases, and 1 base had no gene match. The CDR3, as DNA: TGTGCCAGCAGCGGGACAGGGGGCTATCAGCCCCAGCATTTT. This codes for CASSGTGGYQPQHF.

The chain links TRBV6-6 to TRBJ1-6; the D is unclear. Per germline, CDR1 MNHNY and CDR2 SVGAGI (reference sequence). Trimming shortened V by 5 bases and J by 9 bases, and 14 bases separated the two germline ends. This CDR3 spans 14 amino acids. The DNA of the CDR3 is TGTGCCAGCAGTCAACACTCGGGAGGTTCACCCCTCCACTTT. Translated: CASSQHSGGSPLHF.

This clone was observed a few times. The rearrangement joins TRBV5-5 to TRBJ2-1, with 8 positions matching TRBD2. Germline V lookup: CDR1 SGHKS, CDR2 YYEKEE (reference sequence). CDR3 length: 16 residues. Germline trimming cut 2 bases from V and 4 bases from J; bases unmatched to any gene: 8. The CDR3 coding sequence is TGTGCCAGCAGCTTTCCTGGACCGGGGGGGTACAATGAGCAGTTCTTC. Amino acids: CASSFPGPGGYNEQFF.

This chain joins TRBV29-1 and TRBJ1-2; D is uncertain. From germline, CDR1 is SQVTM and CDR2 ANQGSEA. The V gene lost 0 bases and the J gene lost 8 bases, with 19 bases spanning the gap. This CDR3 is 15 amino acids long. The chain's CDR3 is CSVEDPRSALRGYTF. In DNA, the CDR3 is TGCAGCGTTGAAGACCCCAGATCCGCCCTGCGGGGCTACACCTTC.

This clone has more than one count but fewer than ten. This chain connects TRBV19 to TRBJ2-1, with TRBD1 identical over 9 bases. V shed 4 bases, J shed 7 bases, and the junction held 5 bases outside the gene matches. The CDR3 is 14 residues long. Germline CDR1 reads LNHDA; CDR2 reads SQIVND (reference sequence). Here the CDR3 reads CASSTRDRVNEQFF. DNA for the CDR3: TGTGCCAGTAGTACCCGGGACAGGGTTAATGAGCAGTTCTTC. Filled out from reference TRBV19 and TRBJ2-1, the complete variable domain reads DGGITQSPKYLFRKEGQNVTLSCEQNLNHDAMYWYRQDPGQGLRLIYYSQIVNDFQKGDIAEGYSVSREKKESFPLTVTSAQKNPTAFYLCASSTRDRVNEQFFGPGTRLTVL.

This clone was seen once. The chain has TRBV5-1 and TRBJ1-1, with D maybe TRBD1 (6 bases). The V gene's germline CDR1 is SGHRS and CDR2 YFSETQ. V lost 0 bases and J 5 bases, leaving 11 bases between the germline ends. The CDR3 runs 14 residues. CDR3 bases: TGCGCCAGCAGCTTGGGAGCAGGGGTGACTGAAGCTTTCTTT. Encoded protein: CASSLGAGVTEAFF.

The chain employs TRBV11-2 and TRBJ2-7, with a possible D match to TRBD1 (6 bases). V was shortened by 4 bases and J by 4 bases, with 14 bases between the two germline ends. Germline CDR1 is SGHAT and CDR2 is FQNNGV. The CDR3 is 14 amino acids. The CDR3 sequence: CASSYRVRGYEQYF. CDR3 nucleotide sequence: TGTGCCAGCAGCTACAGGGTTAGAGGGTACGAGCAGTACTTC.

The DNA for the CDR3 is TGTGCCAGCAGTCCGCTAACCCCCCTCACATTGGGGGCCCCGAACACTGAAGCTTTCTTT. Translating gives CASSPLTPLTLGAPNTEAFF. V and J are TRBV28 and TRBJ1-1, with a tentative D call TRBD1 (6 bases). Germline CDR1 reads MDHEN; CDR2 reads SYDVKM. Trimming cost V 5 bases and J 1 base, with 29 bases left between them. This CDR3 is built from 20 residues.

The gene calls are TRBV6-5 and TRBJ1-1; tentative D call: TRBD1 (5 bases). The CDR3 is made up of 13 amino acids. The V end lost 7 bases, the J end lost 0 bases, and 9 bases lay between the germline ends. The V gene's germline CDR1 is MNHEY and CDR2 SVGAGI. The CDR3 protein is CASITGMNTEAFF. The CDR3 nucleotides read TGTGCCAGCATAACAGGTATGAACACTGAAGCTTTCTTT.

Comments on this clone: The junction differs from germline at one of its ends, possibly a read error. The rearrangement uses TRBV5-1 and TRBJ2-5; 8 nucleotides match TRBD2. Germline CDR1 and CDR2: SGHRS and YFSETQ. The CDR3 totals 16 residues. The CDR3 DNA reads as TGCACCAGCAGCTTGGTGGGAGCGGGGGCCGGGGAGACCCAGTACTTC. As protein: CTSSLVGAGAGETQYF. The variable domain in full, with the rest retrieved from reference TRBV5-1 and TRBJ2-5, is KAGVTQTPRYLIKTRGQQVTLSCSPISGHRSVSWYQQTPGQGLQFLFEYFSETQRNKGNFPGRFSGRQFSNSRSEMNVSTLELGDSALYLCTSSLVGAGAGETQYFGPGTRLLVL.

The chain uses TRBV6-1 and TRBJ2-3; TRBD2 matches at 8 bases. Germline V gene data show CDR1 as MNHNS and CDR2 as SASEGT. V shed 8 bases and J 5 bases; nucleotides not matched to a gene: 9. CDR3 size: 14 residues. CDR3 loop: CASSWRRGEDTQYF. The CDR3 nucleotides read TGTGCCAGCTCCTGGAGGCGGGGGGAAGATACGCAGTATTTT.

The rearrangement uses TRBV18 and TRBJ1-6; TRBD1 is a possible D gene (6 bases). Germline CDR1 KGHSH, CDR2 LQKENI. This CDR3 is built from 16 residues. With 5 bases removed from V and 0 bases from J, the gap between germline ends came to 11 bases. CDR3 bases: TGTGCCAGCTCATCCCTCAGGGGCTCCTATAATTCACCCCTCCACTTT. Residues: CASSSLRGSYNSPLHF.

This clone has just one count. The V and J genes are TRBV6-6 and TRBJ1-6, with D maybe TRBD1 (5 bases). The CDR3 sequence is 15 residues long. V lost 6 bases, J lost 7 bases, and 16 bases lay in between. Per germline, CDR1 MNHNY and CDR2 SVGAGI (reference sequence). The CDR3 region has the DNA TGTGCCAGCAGATCCCTCGACAGTCAGAATTCACCCCTCCACTTT. Its protein is CASRSLDSQNSPLHF.

The chain has TRBV5-4 and TRBJ1-2, with D tentatively TRBD1 (6 bases). This CDR3 has 14 residues. V was trimmed by 1 base and J by 4 bases, leaving 11 bases between them. Germline loops: CDR1 SGHNT, CDR2 YYREEE (reference sequence). The CDR3 DNA follows: TGTGCCAGCAGCTTGAGGCAGGGGTTCTATGGCTACACCTTC. It codes for CASSLRQGFYGYTF. Using reference TRBV5-4 and TRBJ1-2 for the parts outside the CDR3, the full variable domain is ETGVTQSPTHLIKTRGQQVTLRCSSQSGHNTVSWYQQALGQGPQFIFQYYREEENGRGNFPPRFSGLQFPNYSSELNVNALELDDSALYLCASSLRQGFYGYTFGSGTRLTVV.

This clone was counted only a few times. The chain recombines TRBV27 with TRBJ2-7; D possibly corresponds to TRBD1 (6 bases). Germline-derived CDR1 and CDR2 are MNHEY and SMNVEV (reference sequence). The V end lost 4 bases, the J end lost 5 bases, and 12 bases lay between the germline ends. The CDR3 sequence is 13 residues long. The CDR3 spells CASSSSGVHEQYF. The DNA for the CDR3 is TGTGCCAGCAGTTCTTCAGGGGTCCACGAGCAGTACTTC.

The chain uses TRBV6-5 and TRBJ1-2; D is unresolved. With 0 bases removed from V and 1 base from J, the gap between germline ends came to 9 bases. CDR3 length: 15 amino acids. The germline gives CDR1 MNHEY, CDR2 SVGAGI. The CDR3 nucleotides read TGTGCCAGCAGTTACTCGGGTGAGCGTAACTATGGCTACACCTTC. It encodes CASSYSGERNYGYTF.